These 19 T cell receptor beta chains were sequenced from one sample in a study of naive and memory T cell subsets. Ligated cDNA underwent four rounds of PCR with nested alpha and beta constant region primers and SP2. One entry per CDR3 protein results from TCRdb running MiXCR on the UMI-ligation and nested PCR reads. The table lists roughly 13,000 distinct CDR3 sequences, 4.5% to 6.5% of them singletons. Documented treatment: skin biopsy from PPD injection site in Mantoux-positive individual. The library had UMIs added by 3' ligation of an oligonucleotide to TCR cDNA. The source material was skin, sampled from a tuberculin skin test site. These receptors were taken from an adult in good health.

The sample holds many counts of this clonotype. The rearrangement links TRBV7-2 to TRBJ1-5; D unresolved. V dropped 5 bases and J dropped 0 bases, with 14 bases sitting between them. This CDR3 region has 16 residues. The germline CDR1 and CDR2 sequences are SGHTA and FQGNSA. CDR3: CASSPQGRTSNQPQHF. In DNA, the CDR3 is TGTGCCAGCAGCCCCCAAGGTCGTACTAGCAATCAGCCCCAGCATTTT.

V is TRBV6-2 or TRBV6-3 and J is TRBJ1-1; TRBD1 aligns across 8 bases. CDR3 size: 15 residues. V shed 7 bases, J shed 10 bases, and the junction held 17 bases outside the gene matches. Germline V CDR1 and CDR2: MNHEY, SVGEGT. In DNA form, the CDR3 reads TGTGCCAGCATGAAAATAACAGACAGGGGAGTTCCAGCTTTCTTT. Residues: CASMKITDRGVPAFF.

This clonotype qualifies as medium-sized (0.01 to 0.1%). The V call is TRBV29-1, the J call TRBJ2-3, with 7 bases fitting TRBD2. V trimming: 3 bases; J trimming: 1 base; junction bases outside the gene matches: 7. This CDR3 contains 15 residues. CDR1 SQVTM and CDR2 ANQGSEA come from the germline V gene. CDR3 residues: CSVEGSGAGTDTQYF. CDR3 DNA: TGCAGCGTTGAGGGAAGCGGGGCCGGCACAGATACGCAGTATTTT.

There are many counts of this clonotype. The rearrangement joins TRBV4-3 to TRBJ2-6, with no clear D. Trimming cost V 1 base and J 0 bases, with 10 bases left between them. CDR1 is LGHNA and CDR2 is YSLEER in the germline V gene. The CDR3 is 17 residues long. The DNA of the CDR3 is TGCGCCAGCAGCCAAGTTTCCCGTCTCTCTGGGGCCAACGTCCTGACTTTC. This translates into CASSQVSRLSGANVLTF.

In this sample, this clonotype turned up many times. The V and J genes are TRBV5-1 and TRBJ2-1; a weak D match, TRBD1 (6 bases). This CDR3 is 14 amino acids long. Germline CDR1 and CDR2: SGHRS and YFSETQ. The V end was cut by 2 bases, the J end by 2 bases, with 8 bases between. In nucleotides, the CDR3 is TGCGCCAGCAGCTTCGACAGGCCCTACAATGAGCAGTTCTTC. Encoded protein: CASSFDRPYNEQFF.

This chain links TRBV12-3 or TRBV12-4 with TRBJ1-4; D is undetermined. V was shortened by 4 bases and J by 7 bases, with 13 bases between the two germline ends. The CDR3 sequence is 14 residues long. The CDR3 DNA reads as TGTGCCAGCAGTTCGATTAATTTCCCTGAAAAACTGTTTTTT. Its protein product is CASSSINFPEKLFF.

This clonotype has at least ten counts. This chain connects TRBV20-1 to TRBJ2-5; 7 positions agree with TRBD1. CDR1 and CDR2 (germline): DFQATT, SNEGSKA (reference sequence). The V gene end was trimmed by 3 bases and the J gene end by 7 bases; junction bases not matched to a gene: 11. The CDR3 runs to 14 residues. CDR3 residues: CSASSGQVRGTQYF. DNA of the CDR3: TGCAGTGCTAGTTCCGGACAGGTTCGGGGGACCCAGTACTTC.

At least ten counts were recorded for this clonotype. The gene calls are TRBV11-2 and TRBJ2-1; unclear D gene. Germline V CDR1 and CDR2: SGHAT, FQNNGV. CDR3 length: 15 amino acids. Between the trimmed V and J ends, which lost 4 bases and 4 bases, there was a span of 14 bases. The CDR3 bases are TGTGCCAGCAGCTCTCTATTGGGCGTTTACAATGAGCAGTTCTTC. This codes for CASSSLLGVYNEQFF.

There are many counts of this clonotype. The chain recombines TRBV13 with TRBJ2-2; perhaps TRBD2 as D (5 bases). Between the trimmed V and J ends, which lost 0 bases and 0 bases, there was a span of 5 bases. From germline, CDR1 is PRHDT and CDR2 FYEKMQ (reference sequence). This CDR3 has 15 residues. CDR3 nucleotide sequence: TGTGCCAGCAGCTTAGGGGGAGCGAACACCGGGGAGCTGTTTTTT. It specifies CASSLGGANTGELFF.

Concerning this clonotype itself: At one end the junction does not follow the germline gene, possibly because of a read error. V and J are TRBV5-1 and TRBJ1-2; 7 nucleotides agree with TRBD1. Germline CDR1 is SGHRS and CDR2 is YFSETQ. CDR3 length equals 14 residues. CDR3 sequence: CASSPGTEGYGDTF. The CDR3 DNA reads TGCGCCAGCAGCCCCGGGACAGAAGGCTATGGCGACACCTTC.

This clonotype was found many times. The chain joins TRBV20-1 to TRBJ1-5; D is unresolved. The germline V gene has CDR1 DFQATT and CDR2 SNEGSKA (reference sequence). The CDR3 spans 12 residues. Deletions cut 8 bases from V and 5 bases from J, with 13 bases between. This CDR3 reads CSLQTGDQPQHF. In DNA, the CDR3 is TGCAGTTTGCAGACGGGTGATCAGCCCCAGCATTTT.

By its share, this clonotype is medium-sized. The genes are TRBV29-1 and TRBJ1-1, with D uncertain. Between the trimmed V and J ends, which lost 5 bases and 0 bases, there was a span of 16 bases. This CDR3 is 15 amino acids long. Germline CDR1 reads SQVTM; CDR2 reads ANQGSEA. The CDR3 sequence is CSVQSGWGMNTEAFF. CDR3 bases: TGCAGCGTTCAATCTGGTTGGGGTATGAACACTGAAGCTTTCTTT. Supplemented by reference TRBV29-1 and TRBJ1-1, the full variable domain reads SAVISQKPSRDICQRGTSLTIQCQVDSQVTMMFWYRQQPGQSLTLIATANQGSEATYESGFVIDKFPISRPNLTFSTLTVSNMSPEDSSIYLCSVQSGWGMNTEAFFGQGTRLTVV.

In this sample, this clonotype is medium-sized. The CDR3 DNA reads TGTGCCTGGAGTGCGGGAACGCCTAGGATCTACGAGCAGTACTTC. It codes for CAWSAGTPRIYEQYF. The gene calls are TRBV30 and TRBJ2-7; a possible D gene is TRBD2 (5 bases). Trimming left V 1 base short and J 3 bases short, with 16 bases between. The length of the CDR3 is 15 residues. Germline V CDR1 and CDR2: GTSNPN, SVGIG (reference sequence).

This clonotype was seen ten or more times. The V gene is TRBV4-3, the J gene TRBJ2-1; perhaps TRBD2 as D (5 bases). V lost 4 bases to trimming and J lost 4 bases, with 11 bases between them. Germline loops: CDR1 LGHNA, CDR2 YSLEER. The CDR3 runs 14 residues. The CDR3 spells CASSPWTSYNEQFF. The CDR3 coding sequence is TGCGCCAGCAGCCCTTGGACTTCTTACAATGAGCAGTTCTTC.

This clonotype is medium-sized in the sample. This rearrangement joins TRBV10-3 to TRBJ2-5; TRBD2 matches at 10 bases. The germline V gene encodes CDR1 ENHRY and CDR2 SYGVKD. CDR3 length equals 15 residues. With V trimmed by 10 bases and J by 4 bases, 12 bases remained unmatched. The CDR3 nucleotides read TGTGCCACCCTTAGCCCAACTAGCGGGGCAGAGACCCAGTACTTC. Residues: CATLSPTSGAETQYF.

This chain joins TRBV12-3 or TRBV12-4 and TRBJ2-5, with D perhaps matching TRBD2 (5 bases). The CDR3 spans 13 residues. V lost 2 bases, J lost 4 bases, and 8 bases lay in between. The CDR3 is CASSLRRVETQYF. The CDR3, as DNA: TGTGCCAGCAGTTTAAGGCGGGTAGAGACCCAGTACTTC.

Relative to its sample, this clonotype is medium-sized. J is TRBJ2-1 and V is TRBV3-1; TRBD1 aligns across 11 bases. The CDR3 totals 16 residues. Per the germline V gene, CDR1 is LGHDT and CDR2 is YNNKEL (reference sequence). The ends lost 2 bases at V and 9 bases at J; junction bases unmatched: 9. This CDR3 reads CASSQTRDRGFSEQFF. CDR3 coding DNA: TGTGCCAGCAGCCAAACCCGGGACAGGGGGTTCAGTGAGCAGTTCTTC.

This clonotype occurred once. A much larger clonotype is one base distant, so this may be a read error. The V call is TRBV5-1, the J call TRBJ2-5; D might be TRBD1 or TRBD2, each matching 5 bases. Germline assignment: CDR1 SGHRS and CDR2 YFSETQ. The CDR3 is made up of 12 amino acids. The CDR3 reads CASSLDRGSWFF. The CDR3 nucleotides are TGCGCCAGCAGCTTAGACCGGGGCAGTTGGTTCTTC.

This clonotype was recorded many times. V gene TRBV4-2 combines with J gene TRBJ2-7, with D perhaps TRBD1 or TRBD2 (5 bases each). Germline V lookup: CDR1 LGHNA, CDR2 YNFKEQ. Trimming left V 1 base short and J 6 bases short, with 13 bases between. This CDR3 has 14 residues. Here the CDR3 DNA reads TGTGCCAGCAGCCAAGCCCGGGACCCTAGCGAGCAGTACTTC. It translates to CASSQARDPSEQYF.